This entry features one T cell receptor (beta chain) sequence. Its antigen remains unknown. This specimen belongs to a study of T cells in Graves' hyperthyroidism and ophthalmopathy. Study-wide results and limits: Most thyroid clonotypes with frequency above 0.001 were detected in blood.

V was clipped by 3 bases and J by 4 bases; unmatched bases: 10. Germline-derived CDR1 and CDR2 are SGHAT and FQNNGV. The CDR3 totals 17 residues. Disease duration under 2 months; hyperthyroidism patients were aged 18 to 65. Clinical symptoms, serum thyroxine and TRAb, thyroid ultrasound and orbital computed tomography were used for the diagnoses. The blood specimen was taken at initial hyperthyroidism diagnosis, before any ophthalmopathy symptoms. The source material, RNA transcripts, was used to amplify TCR beta CDR3 regions. Carried out on the TCR CDR3, a first-round RT-PCR used the HTBI primer set. From the multiplex PCR reads, TCRdb called clonotypes with MiXCR, one entry per CDR3 protein. In the table there are hundreds of thousands of distinct CDR3 sequences, less than 30% of which are singletons.

Sample: blood. The chain links TRBV11-2 to TRBJ2-2; 8 nucleotides agree with TRBD1. The origin of this receptor is a man aged 35 to 55 with Graves' hyperthyroidism that later progressed to Graves' ophthalmopathy. CDR3 DNA: TGTGCCAGCAGCTTCGACTCGGGACAGGTTATCACCGGGGAGCTGTTTTTT. Its protein is CASSFDSGQVITGELFF.